Below, 17 T cell receptor beta chains from the same sample are listed, as sequenced in a study of control samples from healthy donors and cancer patients (dated by TCRdb to about 2020). Library preparation used the immunoSEQ multiplex PCR assay. The table comes from immuneACCESS by way of TCRdb, which keeps in-frame sequences with V and J called. Part of the clones is missing from these tables; in studies checked, under half for an unresolved V gene and the rest for unknown reasons. The sample table holds 250,000 to 300,000 clones, of which roughly 87% were seen once. The ten largest clones represent 10% to 15% of the sample. Sequencing was performed on PBMCs. These TCRs come from a woman between 55 and 75 years old with lung cancer.

The V gene is TRBV19, the J gene TRBJ2-1, with D possibly TRBD2 on 5 matching bases. The germline V gene has CDR1 LNHDA and CDR2 SQIVND (reference sequence). V was shortened by 3 bases and J by 10 bases, with 10 bases between the two germline ends. The CDR3 has 12 amino acids. As DNA, the CDR3 is TGTGCCAGTAGTATCGGGGTGGGGGAGCAGTTCTTC. Translated, it gives CASSIGVGEQFF.

The chain uses TRBV9 and TRBJ2-1; the D gene is possibly TRBD2 (6 bases). The CDR3 extends over 13 amino acids. The ends were cut back, 5 bases at V and 2 bases at J, with 8 bases in the middle. Germline values: CDR1 SGDLS, CDR2 YYNGEE. This CDR3 is CASSRGTYNEQFF. CDR3 DNA sequence: TGTGCCAGCAGTCGCGGGACCTACAATGAGCAGTTCTTC.

This clone came up many times. This chain links TRBV4-1 with TRBJ1-6; D perhaps matches TRBD1 (5 bases). CDR1 and CDR2 (germline): MGHRA, YSYEKL. The V gene lost 4 bases and the J gene lost 0 bases, with 10 bases spanning the gap. This CDR3 region has 16 residues. The CDR3 DNA reads TGCGCCAGCAGCCTAGGACACAACTCCTATAATTCACCCCTCCACTTT. Translated, it gives CASSLGHNSYNSPLHF.

V usage is TRBV19 and J usage is TRBJ2-2; the D is unclear. V was pared by 1 base and J by 7 bases, with 7 bases between. In germline, CDR1 is LNHDA, CDR2 SQIVND (reference sequence). The length of the CDR3 is 13 residues. The CDR3 bases are TGTGCCAGTAGTATAGGGAATATCGGGGAGCTGTTTTTT. Encoded protein: CASSIGNIGELFF.

This chain links TRBV7-2 with TRBJ2-1, with 9 bases fitting TRBD2. CDR3 length: 14 residues. The germline gives CDR1 SGHTA, CDR2 FQGNSA. V trimming: 4 bases; J trimming: 8 bases; junction bases outside the gene matches: 6. The CDR3 is CASSSGLAGDEQFF. In DNA, the CDR3 is TGTGCCAGCAGCTCGGGACTAGCTGGTGATGAGCAGTTCTTC.

This rearrangement joins TRBV6-5 to TRBJ2-7, with 8 positions matching TRBD1. Germline loops: CDR1 MNHEY, CDR2 SVGAGI. V lost 6 bases, J lost 0 bases, and 1 base stayed unmatched. The CDR3 has 13 residues. The CDR3 is CASRGTGSYEQYF. The CDR3 DNA reads as TGTGCCAGCAGAGGGACAGGCTCCTACGAGCAGTACTTC.

The chain employs TRBV6-5 and TRBJ1-1; tentative D call: TRBD1 (6 bases). The CDR3 extends over 11 amino acids. Germline V CDR1 and CDR2: MNHEY, SVGAGI. V lost 7 bases, J lost 5 bases, and 8 bases lay in between. The DNA for the CDR3 is TGTGCCAGCACCGGACAGACTGAAGCTTTCTTT. Translating it yields CASTGQTEAFF.

The chain carries TRBV21-1 and TRBJ2-2; the table's D gene call, TRBD2, was not cross checked with the DNA. TRBV21-1 is a known pseudogene. The CDR3 has 18 residues. The CDR3 DNA follows: TGTGCCAGCAGCAAAAGTCCTAGCGGGAAACCGAACACCGGGGAGCTGTTTTTT. Its translation is CASSKSPSGKPNTGELFF.

V is TRBV7-3 and J is TRBJ1-1; perhaps TRBD1 as D (6 bases). Trimming removed 5 bases at V and 0 bases at J, with 10 bases between. The germline V gene encodes CDR1 SGHTA and CDR2 FQGTGA. The CDR3 runs 14 residues. For the CDR3, the DNA is TGTGCCAGCAGCCGTCAGGGGATGAACACTGAAGCTTTCTTT. This encodes CASSRQGMNTEAFF.

V and J are TRBV7-2 and TRBJ2-7; D uncertain. V lost 5 bases to trimming and J lost 2 bases, with 7 bases between them. This CDR3 region has 12 residues. Germline lookup yields CDR1 SGHTA and CDR2 FQGNSA. The CDR3 is CASSKAPYEQYF. The CDR3 nucleotides are TGTGCCAGCAGCAAGGCACCCTACGAGCAGTACTTC.

The chain links TRBV18 to TRBJ2-1; TRBD1 agrees at 8 bases. V was pared by 0 bases and J by 7 bases, with 2 bases of the junction left unmatched. Germline V lookup: CDR1 KGHSH, CDR2 LQKENI. This CDR3 is built from 14 residues. CDR3 amino acids: CASSPPDRANEQFF. The CDR3 nucleotides are TGTGCCAGCTCACCACCGGACAGGGCAAATGAGCAGTTCTTC.

The chain is built from TRBV5-1 and TRBJ1-6; D is unclear. CDR3 size: 16 residues. Trimming pared 3 bases from V and 8 bases from J, leaving 18 bases between. Germline CDR1 SGHRS, CDR2 YFSETQ. CDR3 sequence reads: CASSSSSAGWDSPLHF. The CDR3 DNA follows: TGCGCCAGCAGCTCTTCATCGGCCGGGTGGGATTCACCCCTCCACTTT. Filled out from reference TRBV5-1 and TRBJ1-6, the complete variable domain reads KAGVTQTPRYLIKTRGQQVTLSCSPISGHRSVSWYQQTPGQGLQFLFEYFSETQRNKGNFPGRFSGRQFSNSRSEMNVSTLELGDSALYLCASSSSSAGWDSPLHFGNGTRLTVT.

This rearrangement joins TRBV30 to TRBJ1-1; maybe TRBD1 (6 bases). Trimming removed 1 base from V and 1 base from J, with 16 bases in between. CDR1 GTSNPN and CDR2 SVGIG come from the germline V gene (reference sequence). The CDR3 is made up of 16 amino acids. The CDR3 sequence is CAWSGGPTGQNTEAFF. Here the CDR3 DNA reads TGTGCCTGGAGTGGGGGCCCAACGGGACAGAACACTGAAGCTTTCTTT.

The chain recombines TRBV3-1 (or the pseudogene TRBV3-2) with TRBJ2-1, with D perhaps TRBD2 (6 bases). The CDR3 is 16 residues long. The germline CDR1 and CDR2 sequences are LGHDT and YNNKEL (reference sequence). Trimming took 1 base from V and 6 from J, leaving 16 bases between them. The CDR3 nucleotides are TGTGCCAGCAGCCAAGGACCTGGAGGGAAGGCCAATGAGCAGTTCTTC. Amino acids: CASSQGPGGKANEQFF.

This sequence joins TRBV5-1 and TRBJ2-3; tentatively, D is TRBD2 (5 bases). Germline values: CDR1 SGHRS, CDR2 YFSETQ. Between the trimmed V and J ends, which lost 0 bases and 2 bases, there was a span of 10 bases. The CDR3 spans 15 residues. CDR3 loop: CASSLGGKLTDTQYF. The DNA for the CDR3 is TGCGCCAGCAGCTTGGGAGGGAAGCTCACAGATACGCAGTATTTT.

CDR3 sequence: CAWSPGLGATNEKLFF. In DNA form, the CDR3 reads TGTGCCTGGTCACCGGGACTAGGGGCGACTAATGAAAAACTGTTTTTT. This chain links TRBV30 with TRBJ1-4; D possibly corresponds to TRBD1 (5 bases). The V and J ends lost 5 bases and 2 bases respectively, with 18 bases between them. Looked up from germline, CDR1 is GTSNPN and CDR2 is SVGIG (reference sequence). The CDR3 spans 16 residues.

The chain joins TRBV10-2 to TRBJ1-1; no reliable D call. CDR1 is WSHSY, CDR2 SAAADI, per germline. Trimming stripped 2 bases from V and 1 base from J, with 8 bases between. This CDR3 has 14 amino acids. The CDR3 DNA is TGCGCCAGCAGTGAGCCGGAATCGAACACTGAAGCTTTCTTT. Its translation is CASSEPESNTEAFF.